Presented here are 2 T cell receptor beta chains from one specimen sequenced in a study of blood T cell repertoires in COVID-19. The repertoire was sequenced with immunoSEQ multiplex PCR; TCRdb's copy has only in-frame clones and lacks some. The sample has around 100,000 clones; roughly 80% are singletons. Sequenced material: peripheral blood. The source is a man aged 65 to 85 with active or convalescent COVID-19.

This chain connects TRBV27 to TRBJ1-4; TRBD1 matches 7 bases. The CDR3 is 15 residues long. The V gene end was trimmed by 5 bases and the J gene end by 4 bases; junction bases not matched to a gene: 7. CDR1 and CDR2 from the germline V gene are MNHEY and SMNVEV (reference sequence). The DNA for the CDR3 is TGTGCCAGCAGTCAGTGGACAGGCCTTAATGAAAAACTGTTTTTT. Translation: CASSQWTGLNEKLFF.

This chain connects TRBV18 to TRBJ1-1; a possible D gene is TRBD1 (5 bases). The germline V and J ends were trimmed by 6 bases and 1 base, with 9 bases remaining between them. The germline V gene encodes CDR1 KGHSH and CDR2 LQKENI. The CDR3 has 13 amino acids. CDR3 DNA: TGTGCCAGCTCTTCCGACAGGAACACTGAAGCTTTCTTT. It specifies CASSSDRNTEAFF.